A selection of T cell receptor beta chains follows, all from one sample in a study of cytotoxic CD8 clonotypes in ibrutinib-treated CLL. The protocol was immunoSEQ multiplex PCR, while the TCRdb copy is restricted to in-frame clones and leaves out a portion. This sample has 150,000 or so clones, with 70% to 85% found just once. The sample here was PBMCs, taken after 24 months of ibrutinib treatment. These receptors came from a human donor with chronic lymphocytic leukemia. Each CDR3 is given with its conserved first and last residue. D genes are given only for firm matches. Not all rows give a size; the values are once, few, many and, for expanded clones, a class.

>TRBJ2-1|TRBV19|NA|NA
CASSLRGAWTNEQFF
TGTGCCAGTAGCCTAAGGGGTGCCTGGACTAATGAGCAGTTCTTC
>TRBJ2-7|TRBV5-1|NA|few
CASSFRGPSYEQYF
TGCGCCAGCAGCTTCCGGGGGCCCTCCTACGAGCAGTACTTC
>TRBJ2-7|TRBV27|TRBD1|once
CASSLSWTGSPYEQYF
TGTGCCAGCAGTTTATCGTGGACAGGGTCCCCCTACGAGCAGTACTTC
>TRBJ2-7|TRBV18|TRBD1|NA
CASSPPGTGAFGEQYF
TGTGCCAGCTCACCACCCGGGACAGGGGCCTTCGGCGAGCAGTACTTC
>TRBJ2-1|TRBV27|NA|few
CASSLGSSDTAGIF
TGTGCCAGCAGTTTAGGGAGTAGCGACACAGCTGGGATCTTC
>TRBJ1-1|TRBV7-3|TRBD1|NA
CASSSGQVGTEAFF
TGTGCCAGCAGCTCAGGACAGGTGGGCACTGAAGCTTTCTTT
>TRBJ2-7|TRBV18|NA|NA
CASSPLGYEQYF
TGTGCCAGCTCACCATTGGGTTACGAGCAGTACTTC
>TRBJ2-3|TRBV9|NA|NA
CASSVMGLGADTQYF
TGTGCCAGCAGCGTAATGGGCCTGGGCGCAGATACGCAGTATTTT
>TRBJ1-1|TRBV7-2|TRBD1|NA
CASSPPGQKNTEAFF
TGTGCCAGCAGCCCACCGGGACAGAAGAACACTGAAGCTTTCTTT
>TRBJ2-5|TRBV18|NA|NA
CASSPDSIQETQYF
TGTGCCAGCTCACCAGATTCGATTCAAGAGACCCAGTACTTC